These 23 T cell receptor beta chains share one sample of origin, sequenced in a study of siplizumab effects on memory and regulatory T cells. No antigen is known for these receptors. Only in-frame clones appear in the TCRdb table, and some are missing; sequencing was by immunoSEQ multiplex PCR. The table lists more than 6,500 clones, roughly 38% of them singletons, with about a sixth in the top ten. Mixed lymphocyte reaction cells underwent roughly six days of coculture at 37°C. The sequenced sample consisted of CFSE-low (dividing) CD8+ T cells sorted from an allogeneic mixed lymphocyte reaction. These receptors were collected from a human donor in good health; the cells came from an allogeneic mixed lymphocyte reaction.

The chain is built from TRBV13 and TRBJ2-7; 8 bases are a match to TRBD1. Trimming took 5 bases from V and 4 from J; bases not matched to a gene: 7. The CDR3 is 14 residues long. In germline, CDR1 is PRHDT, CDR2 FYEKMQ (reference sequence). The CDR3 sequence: CASSPGTGGYEQYF. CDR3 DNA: TGTGCCAGCAGCCCCGGGACAGGAGGTTACGAGCAGTACTTC.

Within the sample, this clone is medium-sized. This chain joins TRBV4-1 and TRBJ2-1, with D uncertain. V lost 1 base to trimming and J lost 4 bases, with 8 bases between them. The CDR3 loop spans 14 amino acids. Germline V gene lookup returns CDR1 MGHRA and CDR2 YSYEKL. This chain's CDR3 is CASSQVGDYNEQFF. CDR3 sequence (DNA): TGCGCCAGCAGCCAAGTTGGGGATTACAATGAGCAGTTCTTC.

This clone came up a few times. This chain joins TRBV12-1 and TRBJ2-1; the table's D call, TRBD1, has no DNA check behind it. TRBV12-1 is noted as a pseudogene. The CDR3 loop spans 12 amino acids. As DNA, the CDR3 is TGTGCCAGCAGCTCCAGGGTAGATGAGCAGTTCTTC. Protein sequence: CASSSRVDEQFF.

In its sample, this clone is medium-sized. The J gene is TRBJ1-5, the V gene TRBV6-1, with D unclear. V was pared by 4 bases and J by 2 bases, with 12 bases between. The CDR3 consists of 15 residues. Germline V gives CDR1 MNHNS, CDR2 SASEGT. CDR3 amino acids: CASSVDSRRNQPQHF. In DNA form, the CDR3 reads TGTGCCAGCAGTGTGGATTCCCGTCGCAATCAGCCCCAGCATTTT.

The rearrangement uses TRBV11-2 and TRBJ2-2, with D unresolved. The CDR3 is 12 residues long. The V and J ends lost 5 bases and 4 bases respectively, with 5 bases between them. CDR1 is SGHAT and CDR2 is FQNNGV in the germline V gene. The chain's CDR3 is CASSTATGELFF. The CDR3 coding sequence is TGTGCCAGCAGCACGGCCACCGGGGAGCTGTTTTTT.

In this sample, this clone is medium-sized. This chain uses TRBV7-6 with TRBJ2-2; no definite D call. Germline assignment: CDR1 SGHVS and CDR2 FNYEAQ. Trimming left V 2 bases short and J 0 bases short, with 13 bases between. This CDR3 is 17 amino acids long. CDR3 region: CASSLSEESANTGELFF. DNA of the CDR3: TGTGCCAGCAGCTTATCCGAGGAGTCAGCGAACACCGGGGAGCTGTTTTTT. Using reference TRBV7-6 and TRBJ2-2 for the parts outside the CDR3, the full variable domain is GAGVSQSPRYKVTKRGQDVALRCDPISGHVSLYWYRQALGQGPEFLTYFNYEAQQDKSGLPNDRFSAERPEGSISTLTIQRTEQRDSAMYRCASSLSEESANTGELFFGEGSRLTVL.

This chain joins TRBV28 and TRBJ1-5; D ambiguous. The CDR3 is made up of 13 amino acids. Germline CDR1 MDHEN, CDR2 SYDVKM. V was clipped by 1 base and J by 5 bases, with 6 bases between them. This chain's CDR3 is CASSLFGDQPQHF. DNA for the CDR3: TGTGCCAGCAGTTTATTCGGAGATCAGCCCCAGCATTTT.

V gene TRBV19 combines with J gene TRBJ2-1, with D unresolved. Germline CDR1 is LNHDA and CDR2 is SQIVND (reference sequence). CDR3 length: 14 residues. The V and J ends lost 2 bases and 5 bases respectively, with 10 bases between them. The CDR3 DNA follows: TGTGCCAGTAGTATATTCCCGGGCCACAATGAGCAGTTCTTC. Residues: CASSIFPGHNEQFF.

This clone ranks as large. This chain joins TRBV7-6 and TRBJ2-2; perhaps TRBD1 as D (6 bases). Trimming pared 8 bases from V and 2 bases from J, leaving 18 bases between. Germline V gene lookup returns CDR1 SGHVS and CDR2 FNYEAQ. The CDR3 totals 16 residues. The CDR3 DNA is TGTGCCAGCCACAAGGTCGGACAGACTAACACCGGGGAGCTGTTTTTT. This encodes CASHKVGQTNTGELFF.

The CDR3 sequence is CSVDLGRGEGGTNEKLFF. In DNA, the CDR3 is TGCAGCGTTGACCTCGGCAGGGGTGAAGGGGGTACTAATGAAAAACTGTTTTTT. This rearrangement joins TRBV29-1 to TRBJ1-4; weak D call: TRBD1 (6 bases). Trimming shortened V by 3 bases and J by 2 bases, and 22 bases separated the two germline ends. The germline V gene has CDR1 SQVTM and CDR2 ANQGSEA. The CDR3 runs to 18 residues.

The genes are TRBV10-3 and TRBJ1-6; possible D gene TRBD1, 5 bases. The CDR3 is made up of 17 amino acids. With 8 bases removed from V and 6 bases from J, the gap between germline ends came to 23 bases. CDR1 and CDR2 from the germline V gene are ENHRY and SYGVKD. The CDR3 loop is CAIADVGRSGVNSPLHF. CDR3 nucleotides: TGTGCCATCGCCGACGTGGGGCGTAGCGGGGTTAATTCACCCCTCCACTTT.

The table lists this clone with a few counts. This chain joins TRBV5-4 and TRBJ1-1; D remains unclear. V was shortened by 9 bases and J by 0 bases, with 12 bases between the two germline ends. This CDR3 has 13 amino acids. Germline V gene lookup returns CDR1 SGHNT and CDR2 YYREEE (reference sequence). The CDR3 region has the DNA TGTGCCACCCAGCGACACGTGAACACTGAAGCTTTCTTT. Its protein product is CATQRHVNTEAFF.

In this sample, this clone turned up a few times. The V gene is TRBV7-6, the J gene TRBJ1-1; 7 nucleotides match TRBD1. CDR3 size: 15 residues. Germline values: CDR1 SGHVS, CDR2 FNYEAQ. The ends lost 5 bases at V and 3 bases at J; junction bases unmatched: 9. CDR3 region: CASSRQGMLDTEAFF. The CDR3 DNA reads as TGTGCCAGCAGCCGACAGGGAATGTTGGACACTGAAGCTTTCTTT. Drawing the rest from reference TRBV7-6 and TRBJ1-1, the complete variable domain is GAGVSQSPRYKVTKRGQDVALRCDPISGHVSLYWYRQALGQGPEFLTYFNYEAQQDKSGLPNDRFSAERPEGSISTLTIQRTEQRDSAMYRCASSRQGMLDTEAFFGQGTRLTVV.

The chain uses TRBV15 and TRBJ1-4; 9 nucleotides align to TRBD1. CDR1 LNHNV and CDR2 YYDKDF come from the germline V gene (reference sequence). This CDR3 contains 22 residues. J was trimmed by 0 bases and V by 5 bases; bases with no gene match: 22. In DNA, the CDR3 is TGTGCCACCAGCGGCGACGAACAGGGGGCGTTTTATTGGGAAGCAACTAATGAAAAACTGTTTTTT. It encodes CATSGDEQGAFYWEATNEKLFF.

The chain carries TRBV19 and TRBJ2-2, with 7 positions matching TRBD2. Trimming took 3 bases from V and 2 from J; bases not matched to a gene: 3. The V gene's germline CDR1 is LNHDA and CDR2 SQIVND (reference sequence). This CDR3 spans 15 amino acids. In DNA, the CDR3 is TGTGCCAGTAGTATCTCTAGCGGCAACACCGGGGAGCTGTTTTTT. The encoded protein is CASSISSGNTGELFF.

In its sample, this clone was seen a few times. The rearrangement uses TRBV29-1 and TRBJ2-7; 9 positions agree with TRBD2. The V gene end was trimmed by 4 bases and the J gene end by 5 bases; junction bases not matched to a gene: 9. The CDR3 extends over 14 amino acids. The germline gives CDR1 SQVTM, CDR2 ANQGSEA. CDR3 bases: TGCAGCGTTGTCTGGCTAGCGGGATCCGACGAGCAGTACTTC. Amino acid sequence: CSVVWLAGSDEQYF.

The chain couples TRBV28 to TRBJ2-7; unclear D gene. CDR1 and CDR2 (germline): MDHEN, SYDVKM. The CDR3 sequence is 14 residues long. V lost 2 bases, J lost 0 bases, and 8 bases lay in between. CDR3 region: CASSLIASSYEQYF. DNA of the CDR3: TGTGCCAGCAGTTTAATTGCTAGCTCCTACGAGCAGTACTTC.

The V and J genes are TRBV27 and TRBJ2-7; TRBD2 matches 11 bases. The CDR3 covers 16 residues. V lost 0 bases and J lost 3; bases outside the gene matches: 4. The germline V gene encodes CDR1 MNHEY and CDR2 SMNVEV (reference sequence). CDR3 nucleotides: TGTGCCAGCAGTTTATCCATAGCGGGAGGGTTCTACGAGCAGTACTTC. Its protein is CASSLSIAGGFYEQYF.

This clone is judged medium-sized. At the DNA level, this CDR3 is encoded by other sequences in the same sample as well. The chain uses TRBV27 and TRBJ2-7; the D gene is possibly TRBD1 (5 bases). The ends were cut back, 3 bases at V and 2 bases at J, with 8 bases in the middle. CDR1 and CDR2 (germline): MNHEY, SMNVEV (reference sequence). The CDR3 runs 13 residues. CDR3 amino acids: CASSLTATYEQYF. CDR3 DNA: TGTGCCAGCAGTTTGACAGCAACCTACGAGCAGTACTTC.

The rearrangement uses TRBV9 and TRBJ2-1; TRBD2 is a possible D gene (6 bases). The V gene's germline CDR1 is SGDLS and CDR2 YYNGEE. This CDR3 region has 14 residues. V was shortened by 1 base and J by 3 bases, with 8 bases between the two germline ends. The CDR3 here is CASSVLGLYNEQFF. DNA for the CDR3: TGTGCCAGCAGCGTATTGGGACTCTACAATGAGCAGTTCTTC.

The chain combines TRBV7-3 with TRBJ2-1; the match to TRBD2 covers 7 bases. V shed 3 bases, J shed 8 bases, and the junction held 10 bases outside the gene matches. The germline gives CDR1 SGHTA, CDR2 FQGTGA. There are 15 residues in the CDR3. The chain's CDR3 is CASSLGGRLWDEQFF. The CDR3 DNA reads TGTGCCAGCAGCTTGGGCGGGAGACTTTGGGATGAGCAGTTCTTC.

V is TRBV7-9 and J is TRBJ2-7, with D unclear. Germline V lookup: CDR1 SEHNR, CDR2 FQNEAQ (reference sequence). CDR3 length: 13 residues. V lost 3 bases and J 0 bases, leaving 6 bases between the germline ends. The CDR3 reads CASSFSNSYEQYF. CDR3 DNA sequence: TGTGCCAGCAGCTTTAGTAACTCCTACGAGCAGTACTTC.

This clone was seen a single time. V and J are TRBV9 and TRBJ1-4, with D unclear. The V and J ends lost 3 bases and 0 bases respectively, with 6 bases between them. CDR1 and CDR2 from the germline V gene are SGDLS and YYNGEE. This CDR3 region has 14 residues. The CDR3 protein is CASSEAATNEKLFF. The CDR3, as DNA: TGTGCCAGCAGCGAGGCGGCAACTAATGAAAAACTGTTTTTT.